The entry below gives a single T cell receptor (beta chain) sequence along with its context. Its antigen is currently unknown. Per the germline V gene, CDR1 is SGHRS and CDR2 is YFSETQ. This CDR3 is 15 amino acids long. Together with a sample-barcoded 5' primer, a J-beta primer mix was included in a second PCR lasting about 7 to 12 cycles. TCRdb independently ran MiXCR on the 5' RACE reads; one entry per CDR3 protein. The sample holds about 640,000 distinct CDR3 sequences, 25% to 30% seen once. These data belong to a study of blood T cells in healthy people across ages. Study summary: Researchers report that template switching captured about one barcoded beta molecule per two T cells. Study-level results: Both naive CD4+ cell counts and diversity were greater in long-lived donors than in aged donors. There was no known CMV status for donors, so expanded clonotype changes were possibly confounded.

The sample was blood. The chain recombines TRBV5-1 with TRBJ2-4; D perhaps matches TRBD2 (5 bases). The J call may be mistaken, given a closer DNA end match to TRBJ2-7. This receptor was obtained from a woman older than 75 in good health. The CDR3 region is CASSLGTFSSYEQYF. The DNA for the CDR3 is TGCGCCAGCAGCTTGGGGACTTTTTCCTCCTACGAGCAGTACTTC.